This T cell receptor (beta chain) was identified during a study of response to subunit inactivated influenza vaccine. V lost 4 bases to trimming and J lost 3 bases, with 16 bases between them. The CDR3 totals 15 residues. Germline values: CDR1 MGHRA, CDR2 YSYEKL. Study outcomes and limitations: After each seasonal influenza vaccination, few new T cells are recruited, the authors suggested.

TCRdb re-called the RT-PCR reads with MiXCR, one entry per CDR3 protein. The sample carries hundreds of thousands of distinct CDR3 sequences, 15% to 20% recorded once. This clonotype was detected only a few times. What it binds is unknown. Here the sequenced sample was PBMCs from blood, taken around 5 days after vaccination. This receptor was obtained from a man between 45 and 60 years old who received an inactivated influenza vaccine. The chain recombines TRBV4-1 with TRBJ2-7; TRBD1 is a possible D gene (6 bases). The CDR3 region is CASSPYHGQIYEQYF. As DNA, the CDR3 is TGCGCCAGCAGCCCCTACCACGGACAGATCTACGAGCAGTACTTC.